Below, 25 T cell receptor beta chains from the same sample are listed, as sequenced in a study of beta chain features in type 1 diabetes. Reverse transcribing all isolated RNA meant expressed TCRB transcripts were sequenced. The method was immunoSEQ multiplex PCR; TCRdb's version includes in-frame clones alone and lacks a portion of them. The repertoire holds 350,000 to 450,000 clones, with more than 11% as singletons. The sample consisted of naive CD4+ T cells from blood. The source is a man aged 25 to 40 in good health.

This chain connects TRBV7-9 to TRBJ2-1, with D uncertain. The CDR3 is 12 amino acids. CDR1 and CDR2 (germline): SEHNR, FQNEAQ (reference sequence). V was pared by 6 bases and J by 15 bases, with 18 bases between. The CDR3 nucleotides are TGTGCCAGCAGTTTACCCAAGGGTAGTCCGTTCTTC. Translated, it gives CASSLPKGSPFF. The full variable domain, its missing parts supplied by reference TRBV7-9 and TRBJ2-1, is DTGVSQNPRHKITKRGQNVTFRCDPISEHNRLYWYRQTLGQGPEFLTYFQNEAQLEKSRLLSDRFSAERPKGSFSTLEIQRTEQGDSAMYLCASSLPKGSPFFGPGTRLTVL.

The chain has TRBV28 and TRBJ1-2; D ambiguous. V lost 8 bases, J lost 3 bases, and 4 bases lay in between. The CDR3 has 10 amino acids. CDR1 MDHEN and CDR2 SYDVKM come from the germline V gene. The CDR3 DNA follows: TGTGCCAGCGGCCACTATGGCTACACCTTC. The encoded protein is CASGHYGYTF.

V and J are TRBV15 and TRBJ2-5; 10 nucleotides agree with TRBD2. From germline, CDR1 is LNHNV and CDR2 YYDKDF (reference sequence). The CDR3 length is 20 residues. V lost 3 bases, J lost 5 bases, and 21 bases stayed unmatched. The CDR3 spells CATSRAGDVSGRTGEETQYF. The CDR3 DNA is TGTGCCACCAGCAGGGCAGGGGATGTTAGCGGGAGGACTGGAGAGGAGACCCAGTACTTC.

The CDR3 region is CASSPVGSSDTQYF. The CDR3 DNA sequence: TGTGCCAGCTCACCCGTAGGGTCATCAGATACGCAGTATTTT. The gene calls are TRBV18 and TRBJ2-3, with D hard to call. Germline V gives CDR1 KGHSH, CDR2 LQKENI. This CDR3 contains 14 residues. Trimming shortened V by 3 bases and J by 4 bases, and 11 bases separated the two germline ends.

This clone was observed a handful of times. V is TRBV9 and J is TRBJ1-1; D not certain. Germline CDR1 reads SGDLS; CDR2 reads YYNGEE. This CDR3 region has 15 residues. Trimming cost V 0 bases and J 4 bases, with 13 bases left between them. The CDR3 DNA reads as TGTGCCAGCAGCGTAGCGACATGGGGAGCCACTGAAGCTTTCTTT. Translated, it gives CASSVATWGATEAFF.

A few counts support this clone. This sequence joins TRBV7-9 and TRBJ1-1; D remains unclear. This CDR3 contains 16 residues. Germline V CDR1 and CDR2: SEHNR, FQNEAQ (reference sequence). The V and J ends lost 6 bases and 4 bases respectively, with 21 bases between them. CDR3 bases: TGTGCCAGCAGTCCGGATGGGGAAAGTCGGAGCACTGAAGCTTTCTTT. It specifies CASSPDGESRSTEAFF.

This clone was detected once. This same CDR3 is encoded by further DNA sequences in the sample. The chain recombines TRBV4-3 with TRBJ1-2; D is unclear. Germline V lookup: CDR1 LGHNA, CDR2 YSLEER. The CDR3 has 14 residues. V lost 0 bases and J 2 bases, leaving 7 bases between the germline ends. In DNA form, the CDR3 reads TGCGCCAGCAGCCAAGATGGCCAGAACTATGGCTACACCTTC. Residues: CASSQDGQNYGYTF.

This clone was found a few times. V and J are TRBV10-3 and TRBJ2-5; 8 bases are a match to TRBD2. J lost 1 base, V lost 0 bases, and 4 bases had no gene match. CDR3 size: 16 residues. Germline V gives CDR1 ENHRY, CDR2 SYGVKD. The CDR3 spells CAISESKRGTQETQYF. The DNA of the CDR3 is TGTGCCATCAGTGAGTCTAAGCGGGGGACCCAAGAGACCCAGTACTTC.

This clone was counted between two and nine times. The chain uses TRBV14 and TRBJ2-1; TRBD2 aligns across 12 bases. J was trimmed by 7 bases and V by 3 bases; bases with no gene match: 7. Looked up from germline, CDR1 is SGHDN and CDR2 is FVKESK. The CDR3 extends over 16 amino acids. In nucleotides, the CDR3 is TGTGCCAGCAGCCATGACCTAGCGGGAGGGGGTAATGAGCAGTTCTTC. Amino acid sequence: CASSHDLAGGGNEQFF.

The CDR3 DNA reads as TGCGCCAGCAGCCATTACAGGGCCGCCTCATGGGCAGATACGCAGTATTTT. Translating gives CASSHYRAASWADTQYF. The V and J genes are TRBV4-3 and TRBJ2-3; TRBD1 is a possible D gene (6 bases). Trimming pared 3 bases from V and 4 bases from J, leaving 20 bases between. Germline CDR1 LGHNA, CDR2 YSLEER. The CDR3 runs to 17 residues.

The table lists this clone with a count of one. J is TRBJ2-3 and V is TRBV7-6, with 9 bases that match TRBD2. Germline V gene data show CDR1 as SGHVS and CDR2 as FNYEAQ. CDR3 length: 15 residues. The trim removed 5 bases at V and 4 bases at J, leaving 7 bases unmatched. The DNA of the CDR3 is TGTGCCAGCAGCGCCGGGACTAGCCTCGCAGATACGCAGTATTTT. Protein sequence: CASSAGTSLADTQYF.

This clone was found a few times. V usage is TRBV7-9 and J usage is TRBJ2-1; the match to TRBD1 covers 7 bases. J was trimmed by 8 bases and V by 2 bases; bases with no gene match: 18. The V gene's germline CDR1 is SEHNR and CDR2 FQNEAQ (reference sequence). The CDR3 is made up of 18 amino acids. CDR3 coding DNA: TGTGCCAGCAGCTTAACTTCGTCGGTACAGGGGCCCCCTCATGAGCAGTTCTTC. It is translated as CASSLTSSVQGPPHEQFF.

The V call is TRBV15, the J call TRBJ2-3, with D hard to call. The germline V gene has CDR1 LNHNV and CDR2 YYDKDF (reference sequence). The CDR3 has 14 amino acids. Trimming took off 1 base at V and 2 bases at J, with 7 bases between the two ends. The DNA for the CDR3 is TGTGCCACCAGCAGAGTAGCCTTCACAGATACGCAGTATTTT. Translation gives CATSRVAFTDTQYF.

This clone was seen only a few times. This chain joins TRBV7-3 and TRBJ1-1; no reliable D call. Trimming shortened V by 1 base and J by 1 base, and 7 bases separated the two germline ends. The CDR3 loop spans 14 amino acids. The germline CDR1 and CDR2 sequences are SGHTA and FQGTGA. As DNA, the CDR3 is TGTGCCAGCAGCTTAAATCCCCCGAACACTGAAGCTTTCTTT. This encodes CASSLNPPNTEAFF.

The V gene is TRBV28, the J gene TRBJ2-7; 9 bases align to TRBD2. V gave up 6 bases and J gave up 3 bases; unmatched junction bases: 3. The germline V gene encodes CDR1 MDHEN and CDR2 SYDVKM. There are 13 residues in the CDR3. The CDR3 loop is CASSPSGIYEQYV. In DNA form, the CDR3 reads TGTGCCAGCAGCCCTAGCGGGATCTACGAGCAGTACGTC.

V and J are TRBV14 and TRBJ2-4; D gene unclear. The germline V and J ends were trimmed by 1 base and 0 bases, with 10 bases remaining between them. This CDR3 region has 16 residues. The germline gives CDR1 SGHDN, CDR2 FVKESK. The CDR3 sequence: CASSQGIGLAKNIQYF. The CDR3 coding sequence is TGTGCCAGCAGCCAAGGAATAGGGTTAGCCAAAAACATTCAGTACTTC.

V and J are TRBV6-5 and TRBJ2-5; maybe TRBD1 (5 bases). This CDR3 is built from 13 residues. V was clipped by 6 bases and J by 8 bases, with 16 bases between them. Germline loops: CDR1 MNHEY, CDR2 SVGAGI. The CDR3 here is CASRAPGFETQYF. The CDR3 nucleotides are TGTGCCAGCAGGGCCCCAGGGTTCGAAACCCAGTACTTC.

This chain uses TRBV7-9 with TRBJ1-1, with 7 positions matching TRBD1. There are 15 residues in the CDR3. V lost 2 bases to trimming and J lost 3 bases; unmatched junction nucleotides: 6. Germline CDR1 is SEHNR and CDR2 is FQNEAQ (reference sequence). This CDR3 is CASSLPDRIDTEAFF. The CDR3 DNA is TGTGCCAGCAGCTTACCGGACAGGATTGACACTGAAGCTTTCTTT.

This clone was seen only a few times. The CDR3 here is CASSPQGFSNQPQHF. CDR3 in DNA: TGTGCCAGCAGCCCTCAGGGTTTCAGCAATCAGCCCCAGCATTTT. The chain employs TRBV25-1 and TRBJ1-5; D is perhaps TRBD1 (5 bases). CDR3 length: 15 amino acids. The germline V gene has CDR1 MGHDK and CDR2 SYGVNS. V gave up 6 bases and J gave up 1 base, with 13 bases separating them.

This clone occurred a few times. The gene calls are TRBV2 and TRBJ2-7, with D unclear. The CDR3 runs 11 residues. Germline V gene sequence: CDR1 SNHLY, CDR2 FYNNEI. V dropped 5 bases and J dropped 6 bases, with 8 bases sitting between them. The CDR3 nucleotides are TGTGCCAGCAGTCCTCTTGCCGAGCAGTACGTC. Protein product: CASSPLAEQYV.

The rearrangement uses TRBV6-6 and TRBJ2-7, with 11 bases lining up with TRBD1. Losses at the gene ends were 5 bases for V and 3 bases for J; bases not matched to a gene: 3. CDR1 is MNHNY and CDR2 is SVGAGI in the germline V gene (reference sequence). CDR3 size: 14 residues. CDR3 DNA sequence: TGTGCCAGCAGTCAGGGACAGGGGGGCTACGAGCAGTACTTC. Amino acids: CASSQGQGGYEQYF.

CDR3 amino acids: CATSRSPGQRNEKLFF. CDR3 DNA sequence: TGTGCCACCAGCAGATCACCGGGACAAAGAAATGAAAAACTGTTTTTT. The rearrangement links TRBV15 to TRBJ1-4, with D perhaps TRBD1 (6 bases). With 2 bases removed from V and 5 bases from J, the gap between germline ends came to 15 bases. The CDR3 spans 16 residues. Germline CDR1 reads LNHNV; CDR2 reads YYDKDF (reference sequence).

Only a few counts were recorded for this clone. The genes are TRBV27 and TRBJ2-1, with D perhaps matching TRBD2 (6 bases). The V end lost 6 bases, the J end lost 0 bases, and 15 bases lay between the germline ends. This CDR3 has 16 residues. CDR1 MNHEY and CDR2 SMNVEV come from the germline V gene (reference sequence). CDR3 sequence (DNA): TGTGCCAGCAGGCTGGTAGCGGTGAGCTCCTACAATGAGCAGTTCTTC. Translating it yields CASRLVAVSSYNEQFF.

This clone was counted between two and nine times. This is likely a read error, given that the CDR3 carries no conserved phenylalanine or tryptophan at its end. The genes are TRBV4-3 and TRBJ2-7; D call uncertain. Between the trimmed V and J ends, which lost 0 bases and 3 bases, there was a span of 12 bases. Germline CDR1 reads LGHNA; CDR2 reads YSLEER. This CDR3 contains 15 residues. The CDR3 loop is CASSQDPGYYYEQYL. CDR3 DNA sequence: TGCGCCAGCAGCCAAGATCCCGGCTATTACTACGAGCAGTACCTC.

The chain is built from TRBV7-9 and TRBJ2-1; possibly TRBD1 for D (6 bases). V was clipped by 5 bases and J by 6 bases, with 17 bases between them. The length of the CDR3 is 15 residues. Germline V gives CDR1 SEHNR, CDR2 FQNEAQ (reference sequence). The CDR3, as DNA: TGTGCCAGCAGCCAAGCCCAGGGGAAGGGCAATGAGCAGTTCTTC. As protein: CASSQAQGKGNEQFF.